This T cell receptor (beta chain) was documented in a study of blood T cell repertoires in COVID-19 (dated by TCRdb to 2019 to 2021). About the study as a whole: Collaborator samples came from the United States, Italy and Spain and covered acute and convalescent phases of COVID-19. The dataset comprised deeply sampled blood TCRbeta repertoires from subjects exposed to, actively infected with, or recovered from COVID-19. A freely available public database, intended as a resource for researchers studying the immune response to SARS-CoV-2, is where the repertoires were released. The samples were drawn from the first 160 participants of the ongoing ImmuneRACE study and from about 1,200 subjects provided by 6 global collaborators. Where available, HLA class I and class II types were obtained from metadata supplied by the sample provider rather than from assay-based typing. Sample metadata almost always included a de-identified subject ID, COVID-19 status, age in years and sex. The material from the prospective study consisted of cDNA or gDNA derived from T cells, B-cell-depleted T cells, or PBMCs.

The CDR3 covers 16 residues, taking in both the cysteine and the phenylalanine. The read is trimmed to its CDR3 DNA, 48 bases read in frame from base 1. V is clipped by 4 bases and J by 0 bases, and the sequence between their germline boundaries is 13 bases long. For CDR1 and CDR2, the germline V gene lists SNHLY and FYNNEI. The immunoSEQ Assay, a bias-controlled multiplex PCR, was used to amplify TCRbeta CDR3 regions from genomic DNA. In the source study's methods: Nucleated cell counts per sample were estimated from amplification of reference gene primers within the assay. Sequence reads were collapsed and filtered to measure the absolute abundance of every unique TCRbeta CDR3 rearrangement. For each sample, productive Simpson clonality was calculated by taking the square root of Simpson's diversity index across productive rearrangements. TCRdb limited this immuneACCESS table to in-frame rearrangements with V and J called. A share of clones is missing; checked studies link under half to unresolved V genes, and the rest is unexplained. That table is the source of V, J and clone size, and D and trimming were worked out from the DNA. The sample table lists roughly 250,000 clones, just under 90% of them with a count of one. Clones ranked in the top ten supply 3% to 4% of the sample.

Results and caveats for the whole study, not just this receptor: The quantity of clinical and demographic metadata differed by source and by participant and was supplied without curation.

Details on this clone: It has no known antigen specificity. Base qualities are not provided; no much larger clone lies one nucleotide away.

Each collaborating institution followed its own protocols to collect whole blood in K2EDTA tubes. Collaborator samples were shipped for TCRbeta analysis as frozen whole blood, isolated PBMCs, or DNA extracted from either sample type. This receptor was taken from a woman between 40 and 55 years old with acute or convalescent COVID-19. Recombination connected TRBV2 to TRBJ1-3; the D gene lacks a confident call. Source material: peripheral blood. The nucleotides read TGTGCCAGCAGTGTGGGAGGACGGAGCTCTGGAAACACCATATATTTT. It encodes CASSVGGRSSGNTIYF.